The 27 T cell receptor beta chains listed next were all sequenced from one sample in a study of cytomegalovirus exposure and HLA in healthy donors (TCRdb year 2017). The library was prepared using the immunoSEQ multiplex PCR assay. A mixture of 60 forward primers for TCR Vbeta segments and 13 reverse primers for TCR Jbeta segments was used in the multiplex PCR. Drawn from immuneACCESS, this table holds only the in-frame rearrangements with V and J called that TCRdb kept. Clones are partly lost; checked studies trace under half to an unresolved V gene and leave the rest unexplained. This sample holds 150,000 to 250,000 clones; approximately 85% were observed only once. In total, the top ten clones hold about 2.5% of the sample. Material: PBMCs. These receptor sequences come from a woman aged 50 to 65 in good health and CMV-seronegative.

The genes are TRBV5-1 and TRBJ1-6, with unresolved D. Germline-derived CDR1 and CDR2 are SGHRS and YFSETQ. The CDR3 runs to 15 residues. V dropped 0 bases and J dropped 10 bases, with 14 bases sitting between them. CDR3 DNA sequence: TGCGCCAGCAGCTTGGCCGGTAGAATGCGCTCACCCCTCCACTTT. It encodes CASSLAGRMRSPLHF.

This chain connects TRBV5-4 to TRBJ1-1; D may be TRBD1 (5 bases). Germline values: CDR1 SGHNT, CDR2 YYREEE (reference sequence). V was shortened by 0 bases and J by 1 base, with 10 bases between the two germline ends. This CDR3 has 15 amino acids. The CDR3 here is CASSLETDSNTEAFF. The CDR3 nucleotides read TGTGCCAGCAGCTTGGAGACAGATTCGAACACTGAAGCTTTCTTT.

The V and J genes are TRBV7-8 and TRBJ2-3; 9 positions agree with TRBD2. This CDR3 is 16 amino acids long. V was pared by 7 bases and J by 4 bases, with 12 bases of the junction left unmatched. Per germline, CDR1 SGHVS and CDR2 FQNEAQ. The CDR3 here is CASKPPGSGRSDTQYF. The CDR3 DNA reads TGTGCCAGCAAACCTCCTGGCAGCGGGAGGTCAGATACGCAGTATTTT.

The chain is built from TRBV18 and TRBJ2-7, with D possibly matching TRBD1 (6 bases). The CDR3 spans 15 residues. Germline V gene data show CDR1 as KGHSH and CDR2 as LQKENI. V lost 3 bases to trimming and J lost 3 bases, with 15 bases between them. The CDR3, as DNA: TGTGCCAGCTCACCCCCTCGGACAGAGAGCTACGAGCAGTACTTC. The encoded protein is CASSPPRTESYEQYF.

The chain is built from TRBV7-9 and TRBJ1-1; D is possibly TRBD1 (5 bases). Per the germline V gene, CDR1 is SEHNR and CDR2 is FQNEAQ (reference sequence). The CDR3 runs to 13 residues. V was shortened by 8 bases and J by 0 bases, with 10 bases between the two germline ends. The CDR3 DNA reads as TGTGCCAGCGAACAGGAGTTGAACACTGAAGCTTTCTTT. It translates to CASEQELNTEAFF.

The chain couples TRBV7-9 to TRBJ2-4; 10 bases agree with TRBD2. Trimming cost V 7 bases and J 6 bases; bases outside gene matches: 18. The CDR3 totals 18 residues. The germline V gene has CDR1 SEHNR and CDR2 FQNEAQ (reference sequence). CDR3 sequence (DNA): TGTGCCAGCACCTCCTCTTTTGGACTAGCGGAAGGGGGAAACATTCAGTACTTC. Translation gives CASTSSFGLAEGGNIQYF.

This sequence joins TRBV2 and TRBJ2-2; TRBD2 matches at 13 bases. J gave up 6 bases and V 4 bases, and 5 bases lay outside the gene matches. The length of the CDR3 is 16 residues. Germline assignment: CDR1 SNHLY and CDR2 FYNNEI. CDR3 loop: CASSVGTSGISGELFF. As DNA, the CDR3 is TGTGCCAGCAGTGTAGGGACTAGCGGGATATCCGGGGAGCTGTTTTTT.

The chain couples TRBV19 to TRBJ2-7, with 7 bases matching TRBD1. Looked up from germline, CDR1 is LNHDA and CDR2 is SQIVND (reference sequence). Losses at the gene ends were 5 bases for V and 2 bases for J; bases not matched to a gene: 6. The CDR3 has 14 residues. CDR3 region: CASSRSDRAYEQYF. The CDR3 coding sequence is TGTGCCAGTAGTCGTAGCGACAGGGCCTACGAGCAGTACTTC.

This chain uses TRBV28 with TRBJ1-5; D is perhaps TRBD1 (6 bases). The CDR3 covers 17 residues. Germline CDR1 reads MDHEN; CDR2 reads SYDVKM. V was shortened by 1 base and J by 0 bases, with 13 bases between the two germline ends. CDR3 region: CASSLLDGQNSNQPQHF. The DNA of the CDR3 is TGTGCCAGCAGTTTATTGGATGGACAGAATAGCAATCAGCCCCAGCATTTT.

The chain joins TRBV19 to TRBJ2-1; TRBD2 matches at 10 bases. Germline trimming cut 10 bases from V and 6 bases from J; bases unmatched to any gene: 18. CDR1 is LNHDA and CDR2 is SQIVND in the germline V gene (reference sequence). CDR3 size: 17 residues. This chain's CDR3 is CATSGGSGRRGPNEQFF. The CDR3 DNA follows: TGTGCCACCTCGGGTGGTAGCGGGAGGAGGGGGCCCAATGAGCAGTTCTTC.

The CDR3 sequence: CASRPQGAFVTEAFF. In DNA form, the CDR3 reads TGTGCCAGCCGACCACAGGGGGCATTCGTCACTGAAGCTTTCTTT. The chain has TRBV6-5 and TRBJ1-1, with 9 bases that match TRBD1. The CDR3 spans 15 residues. Trimming cost V 8 bases and J 4 bases; bases outside gene matches: 11. The germline V gene has CDR1 MNHEY and CDR2 SVGAGI.

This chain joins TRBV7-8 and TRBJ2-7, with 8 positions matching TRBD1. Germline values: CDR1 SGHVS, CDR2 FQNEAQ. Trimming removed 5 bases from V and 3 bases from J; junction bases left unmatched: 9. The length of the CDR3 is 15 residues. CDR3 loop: CASSPRTGSLYEQYF. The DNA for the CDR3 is TGTGCCAGCAGCCCCAGGACAGGGAGCCTCTACGAGCAGTACTTC.

Here the CDR3 reads CASSVAAGGYEQYF. For the CDR3, the DNA is TGCGCCAGCAGTGTAGCAGCGGGAGGATACGAGCAGTACTTC. This chain connects TRBV10-2 to TRBJ2-7, with 9 bases lining up with TRBD2. V was clipped by 4 bases and J by 4 bases; unmatched bases: 5. Germline assignment: CDR1 WSHSY and CDR2 SAAADI. This CDR3 is 14 amino acids long.

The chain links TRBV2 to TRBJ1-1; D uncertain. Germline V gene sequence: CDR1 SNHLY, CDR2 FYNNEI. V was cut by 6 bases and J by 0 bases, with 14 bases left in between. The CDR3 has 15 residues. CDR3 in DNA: TGTGCCAGCAGCGCTCGACACGGGATGAACACTGAAGCTTTCTTT. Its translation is CASSARHGMNTEAFF.

The CDR3 region is CATSTGQNTEAFF. Written as DNA, the CDR3 is TGTGCCACCAGTACGGGACAGAACACTGAAGCTTTCTTT. This sequence joins TRBV15 and TRBJ1-1; D may be TRBD1 (6 bases). This CDR3 has 13 amino acids. CDR1 is LNHNV, CDR2 YYDKDF, per germline (reference sequence). V gave up 6 bases and J gave up 1 base, with 9 bases separating them.

In nucleotides, the CDR3 is TGTGCCAGCAGTTTAACAGGGCCGAGCTCCTACGAGCAGTACTTC. As protein: CASSLTGPSSYEQYF. This chain connects TRBV27 to TRBJ2-7; tentative D call: TRBD1 (6 bases). This CDR3 is 15 amino acids long. The germline V gene has CDR1 MNHEY and CDR2 SMNVEV (reference sequence). V was cut by 2 bases and J by 0 bases, with 11 bases left in between.

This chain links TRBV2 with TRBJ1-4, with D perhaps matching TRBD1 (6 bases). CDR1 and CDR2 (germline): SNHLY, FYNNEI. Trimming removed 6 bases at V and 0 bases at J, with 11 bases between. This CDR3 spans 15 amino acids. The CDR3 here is CASRPTGPTNEKLFF. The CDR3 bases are TGTGCCAGCAGACCCACAGGGCCAACTAATGAAAAACTGTTTTTT.

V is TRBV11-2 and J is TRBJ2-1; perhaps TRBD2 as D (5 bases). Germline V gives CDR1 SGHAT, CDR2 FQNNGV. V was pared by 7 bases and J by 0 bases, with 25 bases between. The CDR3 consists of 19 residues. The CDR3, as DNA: TGTGCCAGCACCCAAACATTCGGGCTAGCAGGAAACTCCTACAATGAGCAGTTCTTC. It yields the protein CASTQTFGLAGNSYNEQFF.

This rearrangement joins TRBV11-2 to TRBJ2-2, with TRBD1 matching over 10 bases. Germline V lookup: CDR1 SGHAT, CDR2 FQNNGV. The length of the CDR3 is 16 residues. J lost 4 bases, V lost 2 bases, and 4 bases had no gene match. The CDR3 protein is CASSLPGQGGTGELFF. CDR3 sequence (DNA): TGTGCCAGCAGCTTACCCGGACAGGGGGGCACCGGGGAGCTGTTTTTT.

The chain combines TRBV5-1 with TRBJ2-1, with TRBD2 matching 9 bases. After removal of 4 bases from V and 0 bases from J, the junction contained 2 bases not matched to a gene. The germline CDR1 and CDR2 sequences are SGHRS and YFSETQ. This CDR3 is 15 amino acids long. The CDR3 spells CASSPTSGSYNEQFF. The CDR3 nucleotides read TGCGCCAGCAGCCCGACTAGCGGCTCCTACAATGAGCAGTTCTTC.

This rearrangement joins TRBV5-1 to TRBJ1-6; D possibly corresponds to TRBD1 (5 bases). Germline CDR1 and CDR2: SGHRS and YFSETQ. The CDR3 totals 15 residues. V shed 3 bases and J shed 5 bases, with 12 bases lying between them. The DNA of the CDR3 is TGCGCCAGCAGCTACACGGACACAAATAATTCACCCCTCCACTTT. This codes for CASSYTDTNNSPLHF. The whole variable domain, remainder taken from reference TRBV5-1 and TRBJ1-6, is KAGVTQTPRYLIKTRGQQVTLSCSPISGHRSVSWYQQTPGQGLQFLFEYFSETQRNKGNFPGRFSGRQFSNSRSEMNVSTLELGDSALYLCASSYTDTNNSPLHFGNGTRLTVT.

The CDR3 here is CASSNGRAGEQFF. CDR3 nucleotides: TGTGCCAGCAGCAACGGGAGGGCCGGTGAGCAGTTCTTC. This sequence joins TRBV5-6 and TRBJ2-1; 8 bases line up with TRBD2. The ends lost 4 bases at V and 9 bases at J; junction bases unmatched: 6. This CDR3 is built from 13 residues. Germline CDR1 is SGHDT and CDR2 is YYEEEE.

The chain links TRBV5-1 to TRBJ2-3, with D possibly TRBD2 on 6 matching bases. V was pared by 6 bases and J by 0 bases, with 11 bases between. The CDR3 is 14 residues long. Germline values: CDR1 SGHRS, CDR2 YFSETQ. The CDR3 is CASKWEVSTDTQYF. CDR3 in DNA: TGCGCCAGCAAGTGGGAGGTGAGCACAGATACGCAGTATTTT.

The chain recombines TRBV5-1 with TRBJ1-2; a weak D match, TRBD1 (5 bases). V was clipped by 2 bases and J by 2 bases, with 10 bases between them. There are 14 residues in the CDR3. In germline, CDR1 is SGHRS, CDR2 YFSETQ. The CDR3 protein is CASSLQEPNYGYTF. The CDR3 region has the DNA TGCGCCAGCAGCTTACAGGAGCCAAACTATGGCTACACCTTC. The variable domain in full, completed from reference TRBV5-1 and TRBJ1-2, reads KAGVTQTPRYLIKTRGQQVTLSCSPISGHRSVSWYQQTPGQGLQFLFEYFSETQRNKGNFPGRFSGRQFSNSRSEMNVSTLELGDSALYLCASSLQEPNYGYTFGSGTRLTVV.

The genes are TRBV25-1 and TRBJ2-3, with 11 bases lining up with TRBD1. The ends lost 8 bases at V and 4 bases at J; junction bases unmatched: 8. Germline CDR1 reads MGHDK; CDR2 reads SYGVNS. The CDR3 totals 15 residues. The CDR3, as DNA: TGTGCCAGCGGCCCGGACAGGGGGCGAGCAGATACGCAGTATTTT. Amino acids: CASGPDRGRADTQYF.

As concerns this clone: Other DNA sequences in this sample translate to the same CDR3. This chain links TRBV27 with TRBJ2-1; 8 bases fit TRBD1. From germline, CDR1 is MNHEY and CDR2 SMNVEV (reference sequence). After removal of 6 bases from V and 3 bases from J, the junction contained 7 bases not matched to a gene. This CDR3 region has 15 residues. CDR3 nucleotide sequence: TGTGCCAGCAGCTCAAGACAGGGGAACTACAATGAGCAGTTCTTC. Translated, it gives CASSSRQGNYNEQFF.

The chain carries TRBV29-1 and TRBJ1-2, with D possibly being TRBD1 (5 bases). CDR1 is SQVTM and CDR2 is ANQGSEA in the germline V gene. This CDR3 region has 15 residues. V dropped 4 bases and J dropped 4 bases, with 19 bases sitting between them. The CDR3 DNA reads TGCAGCGTTGTAACCCCGGGACTCCAAGCCTATGGCTACACCTTC. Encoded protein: CSVVTPGLQAYGYTF.